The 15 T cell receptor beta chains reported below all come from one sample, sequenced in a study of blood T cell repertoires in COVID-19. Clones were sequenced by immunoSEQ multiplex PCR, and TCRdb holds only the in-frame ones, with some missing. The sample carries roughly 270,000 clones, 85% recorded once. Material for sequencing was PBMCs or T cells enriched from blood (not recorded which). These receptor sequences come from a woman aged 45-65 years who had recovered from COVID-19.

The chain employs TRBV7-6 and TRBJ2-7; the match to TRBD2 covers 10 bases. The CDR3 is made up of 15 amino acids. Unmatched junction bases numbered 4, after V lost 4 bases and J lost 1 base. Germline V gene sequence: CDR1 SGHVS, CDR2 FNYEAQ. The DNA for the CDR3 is TGTGCCAGCAGCTCACTAGCGGGGAGATCCTACGAGCAGTACTTC. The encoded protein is CASSSLAGRSYEQYF.

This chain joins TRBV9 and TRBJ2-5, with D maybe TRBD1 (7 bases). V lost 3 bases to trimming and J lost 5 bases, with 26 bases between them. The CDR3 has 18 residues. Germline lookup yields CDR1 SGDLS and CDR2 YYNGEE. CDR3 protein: CASSGGRTGASKIETQYF. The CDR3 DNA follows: TGTGCCAGCAGCGGGGGGAGGACAGGTGCCTCTAAAATTGAGACCCAGTACTTC. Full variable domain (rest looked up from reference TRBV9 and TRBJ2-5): DSGVTQTPKHLITATGQRVTLRCSPRSGDLSVYWYQQSLDQGLQFLIQYYNGEERAKGNILERFSAQQFPDLHSELNLSSLELGDSALYFCASSGGRTGASKIETQYFGPGTRLLVL.

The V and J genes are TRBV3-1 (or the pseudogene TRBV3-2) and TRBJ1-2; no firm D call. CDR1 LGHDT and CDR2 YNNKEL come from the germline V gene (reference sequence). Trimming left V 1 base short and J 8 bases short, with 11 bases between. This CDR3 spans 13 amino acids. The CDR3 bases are TGTGCCAGCAGCCAAGTGTTGTCCGTCGGCTACACCTTC. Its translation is CASSQVLSVGYTF.

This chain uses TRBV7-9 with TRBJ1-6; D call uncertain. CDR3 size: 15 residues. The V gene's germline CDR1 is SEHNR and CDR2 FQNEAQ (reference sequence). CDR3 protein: CASRGSANYNSPLHF. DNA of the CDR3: TGTGCTTCGAGAGGGTCCGCGAACTATAATTCACCCCTCCACTTT.

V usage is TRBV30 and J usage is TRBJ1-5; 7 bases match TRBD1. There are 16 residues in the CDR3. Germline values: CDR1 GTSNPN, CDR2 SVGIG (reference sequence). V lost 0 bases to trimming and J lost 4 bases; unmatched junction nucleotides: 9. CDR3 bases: TGTGCCTGGAGTGTCCCAGGGGGATCCCTTAATCAGCCCCAGCATTTT. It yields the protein CAWSVPGGSLNQPQHF.

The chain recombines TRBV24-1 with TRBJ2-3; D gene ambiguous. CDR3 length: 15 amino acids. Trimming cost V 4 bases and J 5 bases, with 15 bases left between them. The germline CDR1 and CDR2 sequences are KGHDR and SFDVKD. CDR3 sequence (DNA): TGTGCCACCAGTGACCCCAGATCCAGGCGAGATACGCAGTATTTT. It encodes CATSDPRSRRDTQYF.

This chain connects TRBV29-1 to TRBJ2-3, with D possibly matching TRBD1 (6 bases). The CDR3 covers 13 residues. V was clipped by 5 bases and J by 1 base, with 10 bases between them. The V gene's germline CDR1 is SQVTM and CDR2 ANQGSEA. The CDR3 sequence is CSVLRGGTDTQYF. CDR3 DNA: TGCAGCGTTCTCAGGGGAGGCACAGATACGCAGTATTTT.

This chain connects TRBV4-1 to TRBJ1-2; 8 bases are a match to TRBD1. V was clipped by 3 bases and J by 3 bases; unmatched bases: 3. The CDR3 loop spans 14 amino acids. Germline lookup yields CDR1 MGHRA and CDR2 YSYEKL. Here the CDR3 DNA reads TGCGCCAGCAGCCATGAACAGGGGGACTATGGCTACACCTTC. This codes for CASSHEQGDYGYTF.

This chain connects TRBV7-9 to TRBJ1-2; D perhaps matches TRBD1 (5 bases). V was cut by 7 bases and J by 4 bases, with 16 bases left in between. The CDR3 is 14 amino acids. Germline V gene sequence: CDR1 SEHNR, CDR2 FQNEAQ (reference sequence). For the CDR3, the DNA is TGTGCCAGCACCTGGGAGGGGAGTGGCTATGGCTACACCTTC. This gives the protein CASTWEGSGYGYTF.

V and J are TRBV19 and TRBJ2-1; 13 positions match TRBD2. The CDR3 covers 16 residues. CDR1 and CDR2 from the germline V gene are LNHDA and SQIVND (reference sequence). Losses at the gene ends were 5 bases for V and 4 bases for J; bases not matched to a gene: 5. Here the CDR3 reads CASSGLAGALYNEQFF. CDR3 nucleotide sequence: TGTGCCAGTAGTGGACTAGCGGGAGCTCTATACAATGAGCAGTTCTTC.

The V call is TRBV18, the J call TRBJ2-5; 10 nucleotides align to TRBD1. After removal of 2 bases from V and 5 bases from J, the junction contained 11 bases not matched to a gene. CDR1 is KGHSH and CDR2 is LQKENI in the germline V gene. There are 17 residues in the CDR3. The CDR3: CASSPTGQGGRGETQYF. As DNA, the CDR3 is TGTGCCAGCTCACCAACCGGACAGGGGGGCCGTGGGGAGACCCAGTACTTC.

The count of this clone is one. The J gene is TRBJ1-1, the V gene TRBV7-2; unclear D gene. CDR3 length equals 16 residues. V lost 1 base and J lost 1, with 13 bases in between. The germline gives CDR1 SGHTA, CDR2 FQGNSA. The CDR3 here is CASSLGLSGGNTEAFF. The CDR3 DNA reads TGTGCCAGCAGCTTAGGTCTATCGGGAGGGAACACTGAAGCTTTCTTT.

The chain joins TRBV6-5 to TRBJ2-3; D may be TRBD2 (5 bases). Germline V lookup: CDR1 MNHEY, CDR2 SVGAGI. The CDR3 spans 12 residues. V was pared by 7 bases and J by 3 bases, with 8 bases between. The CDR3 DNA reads TGTGCCAGCACTCCGGGGACAGATACGCAGTATTTT. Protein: CASTPGTDTQYF.

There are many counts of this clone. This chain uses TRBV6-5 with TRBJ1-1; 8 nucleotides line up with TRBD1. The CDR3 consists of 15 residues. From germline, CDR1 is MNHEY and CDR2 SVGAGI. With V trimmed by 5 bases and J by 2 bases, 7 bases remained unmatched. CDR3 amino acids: CASSTETGANTEAFF. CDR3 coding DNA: TGTGCCAGCAGTACGGAGACAGGGGCCAACACTGAAGCTTTCTTT.

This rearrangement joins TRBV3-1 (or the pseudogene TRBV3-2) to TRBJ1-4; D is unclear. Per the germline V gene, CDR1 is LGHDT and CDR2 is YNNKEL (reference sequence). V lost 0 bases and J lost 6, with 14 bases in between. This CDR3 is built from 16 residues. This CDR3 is CASSQDKQVTDEKLFF. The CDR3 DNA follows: TGTGCCAGCAGCCAAGATAAGCAGGTAACGGATGAAAAACTGTTTTTT.